This TCR beta chain was identified during a study of T cell responses to AZD1222 COVID-19 vaccine (dated by TCRdb to about 2021). In the study overall: TCR sequencing covered over 230 trial participants: about 210 given two doses of AZD1222 and 26 given two doses of MenACWY control vaccine. Trial participants were enrolled by age into 18-55, 56-69 and 70-plus year subgroups, with roughly 150, 30 and 60 TCR-sequenced participants respectively.

Broader findings and caveats from the paper: Participants were mostly white British and included more females than males, and it was suggested by the authors that clonal diversity may have been underestimated. No day 14 peak-response samples were available, so repertoires were characterized only after the peak T cell response. After two AZD1222 doses, both the breadth and the depth of spike-specific TCRs were significantly higher than at day 0 and than in MenACWY recipients. Nearly half of unique spike-specific TCRs reportedly recognized epitopes outside regions mutated in the B.1.351 and B.1.1.7 variants. The 56-69-year group was small, and its depth increase did not reach significance, likely because of low power. The vaccine-associated CD4 TCRs covered the entire spike protein, and the dominant responses fell in regions 160-218 and 743-854. Conclusions about previously exposed vaccinees were limited because only 6 or 7 AZD1222 recipients were SARS-CoV-2 seropositive at baseline.

The CDR3 regions of human TCRbeta chains were analyzed by immunosequencing. As for the original processing: TCRs in the repertoires were matched against a reference library of SARS-CoV-2-specific TCRs that had been generated with the MIRA antigen-specificity platform. Breadth meant the fraction of unique TCRs that were SARS-CoV-2-associated, whereas depth meant the fraction of total T cells that were SARS-CoV-2-associated. Using the MIRA data, every spike-specific TCR was mapped to the spike region that the TCR reacted to and assigned to either a CD4 or a CD8 class. Log10-transformed breadth and depth values were compared by one-way ANOVA with Sidak's multiple comparisons tests. TCRdb's version of the immuneACCESS table is confined to in-frame rearrangements and falls short of the full clone set. An unresolved V gene accounts for under half of the shortfall where checked; the remainder is of unknown origin. D and trimming come from the DNA, and the V and J calls and clone size come from that table. The sample data list nearly 110,000 clones, and roughly 88% of these were observed just once. The ten largest clones capture 6.5% to 10% of the sample.

On this clone: This clone's antigen is unknown. No base quality information exists; no much larger clone differs at one position.

CDR1 and CDR2, looked up from the germline V gene, are MNHEY and SVGEGT. V trim: 0 bases; J trim: 6 bases; unmatched bases: 12. Inclusive of the bounding cysteine and phenylalanine, the CDR3 is 17 residues long. Only the CDR3 DNA is retained, 51 bases long and in frame from the first base. In the paper's terms, the time point label means: about 28 days (+/-7) after the second vaccine dose. AZD1222 recipients whose second dose came at about 4 weeks and those whose second dose came at about 12 weeks were combined into one group, since spike-specific TCR depth and breadth did not differ between the two schedules. Vaccinee samples were obtained from the UK trials COV001 and COV002, which included a single-blind randomized controlled phase 2/3 trial of AZD1222 (ChAdOx1 nCoV-19) in healthy adults. Trial participant PBMC samples were collected at day 0 and day 28 after the second dose for TCRbeta chain sequencing.

This sample comprised peripheral blood, obtained 28 days after the second AZD1222 dose. The receptor comes from an adult who received the AZD1222 COVID-19 vaccine. The V and J genes are TRBV6-2 or TRBV6-3 and TRBJ2-3; 7 bases in the middle match TRBD2. This receptor has the CDR3 CASSYSLRLRAGDTQYF. The nucleotides are TGTGCCAGCAGTTACTCTCTACGCTTACGAGCGGGGGATACGCAGTATTTT.